The 25 T cell receptor beta chains below come from one sample, sequenced in a study of PD-L1 blockade in urothelial cancer (dated by TCRdb to about 2017). The protocol used for the library was the immunoSEQ multiplex PCR assay. The clones in this table, taken by TCRdb from immuneACCESS, are in-frame only. Not every clone is retained; where verified, under half of the shortfall comes from an unresolved V gene, and the cause of the rest is unknown. In this sample the table shows over 15,000 clones, about 90% of which occur a single time. The biggest ten clones account for about 5.6% of the sample. The sequenced sample was PBMCs, obtained around atezolizumab (anti-PD-L1) treatment. Receptors were obtained from a man aged 45-65 years with urothelial cancer.

CDR3 sequence reads: CASNVGGGARDTQYF. The DNA for the CDR3 is TGTGCCAGCAACGTGGGCGGGGGGGCCCGAGATACGCAGTATTTT. The chain employs TRBV6-5 and TRBJ2-3; 9 bases align to TRBD2. There are 15 residues in the CDR3. J gave up 5 bases and V 7 bases, and 10 bases lay outside the gene matches. Germline V lookup: CDR1 MNHEY, CDR2 SVGAGI.

The chain links TRBV21-1 to TRBJ2-7; the DNA was not used to check the table's D call, TRBD2. TRBV21-1 corresponds to a pseudogene. This CDR3 is 13 amino acids long. The CDR3 DNA sequence: TGTGCCAGCATAGGCAGGACTTACTACGAGCAGTACTTC. This encodes CASIGRTYYEQYF.

The V and J genes are TRBV28 and TRBJ1-5; unclear D gene. Germline assignment: CDR1 MDHEN and CDR2 SYDVKM. The CDR3 extends over 13 amino acids. V dropped 6 bases and J dropped 2 bases, with 8 bases sitting between them. The DNA for the CDR3 is TGTGCCAGCAGCCCCCCCGGCAATCAGCCCCAGCATTTT. This sequence encodes CASSPPGNQPQHF.

This clone was observed once. This chain joins TRBV10-3 and TRBJ2-1, with TRBD2 matching 13 bases. The CDR3 contains 18 residues. The V gene end was trimmed by 11 bases and the J gene end by 4 bases; junction bases not matched to a gene: 17. CDR1 is ENHRY and CDR2 is SYGVKD in the germline V gene. CDR3 DNA sequence: TGTGCCGAAATCCCGGGGACTAGCGGGAAAAGGGGTTACAATGAGCAGTTCTTC. Protein: CAEIPGTSGKRGYNEQFF.

V usage is TRBV2 and J usage is TRBJ2-5; D gene ambiguous. The germline gives CDR1 SNHLY, CDR2 FYNNEI. Trimming shortened V by 6 bases and J by 1 base, and 15 bases separated the two germline ends. This CDR3 comprises 15 residues. CDR3 in DNA: TGTGCCAGCAGCGCGCAGGCAGTCGTCCAAGAGACCCAGTACTTC. Translated: CASSAQAVVQETQYF.

The chain has TRBV30 and TRBJ2-2, with 13 bases identical to TRBD2. The junction had 8 bases not matched to a gene; V was cut back by 4 bases and J by 6 bases. This CDR3 has 16 amino acids. Germline loops: CDR1 GTSNPN, CDR2 SVGIG (reference sequence). This CDR3 reads CAWNPGTSGIAGELFF. The CDR3 coding sequence is TGTGCCTGGAATCCAGGGACTAGCGGGATCGCCGGGGAGCTGTTTTTT. Full variable domain (rest looked up from reference TRBV30 and TRBJ2-2): SQTIHQWPATLVQPVGSPLSLECTVEGTSNPNLYWYRQAAGRGLQLLFYSVGIGQISSEVPQNLSASRPQDRQFILSSKKLLLSDSGFYLCAWNPGTSGIAGELFFGEGSRLTVL.

This clone was recorded only once. The chain links TRBV4-1 to TRBJ2-3, with 8 nucleotides matching TRBD1. The germline V gene has CDR1 MGHRA and CDR2 YSYEKL. The CDR3 contains 15 residues. The trim removed 4 bases at V and 6 bases at J, leaving 9 bases unmatched. CDR3 bases: TGCGCCAGCAGCCTACGGGACAGGACCTCCGATACGCAGTATTTT. Amino acids: CASSLRDRTSDTQYF.

The chain recombines TRBV5-1 with TRBJ2-7; tentatively, D is TRBD1 (6 bases). CDR1 and CDR2 from the germline V gene are SGHRS and YFSETQ. The CDR3 loop spans 14 amino acids. With 3 bases removed from V and 5 bases from J, the gap between germline ends came to 15 bases. Written as DNA, the CDR3 is TGCGCCAGCAGCTCCTCACAGGGTTGGAACGAGCAGTACTTC. It yields the protein CASSSSQGWNEQYF.

The V call is TRBV14, the J call TRBJ1-1; 9 bases are shared with TRBD1. CDR1 and CDR2 (germline): SGHDN, FVKESK. This CDR3 region has 15 residues. V dropped 2 bases and J dropped 10; count of bases not matched to a gene: 11. The CDR3 reads CASSQSPGQGFSAFF. DNA of the CDR3: TGTGCCAGCAGCCAAAGTCCGGGACAGGGTTTTTCAGCTTTCTTT.

The chain combines TRBV6-5 with TRBJ2-6; possible D gene TRBD1, 5 bases. The germline V gene has CDR1 MNHEY and CDR2 SVGAGI. The CDR3 contains 16 residues. Trimming cost V 0 bases and J 0 bases, with 6 bases left between them. The CDR3 sequence is CASSYSTVSGANVLTF. The CDR3 DNA reads TGTGCCAGCAGTTACTCGACAGTCTCTGGGGCCAACGTCCTGACTTTC.

The chain couples TRBV7-2 to TRBJ2-2; D call uncertain. Germline CDR1 is SGHTA and CDR2 is FQGNSA. This CDR3 has 15 residues. V shed 0 bases and J shed 7 bases, with 12 bases lying between them. CDR3 amino acids: CASSLALGQSGELFF. CDR3 bases: TGTGCCAGCAGCTTAGCGCTCGGTCAAAGCGGGGAGCTGTTTTTT.

This chain connects TRBV29-1 to TRBJ1-5; TRBD1 agrees at 8 bases. Looked up from germline, CDR1 is SQVTM and CDR2 is ANQGSEA. Trimming removed 4 bases from V and 0 bases from J; junction bases left unmatched: 8. The CDR3 covers 16 residues. CDR3 protein: CSVGGQELGSNQPQHF. Here the CDR3 DNA reads TGCAGCGTTGGGGGACAGGAGTTGGGTAGCAATCAGCCCCAGCATTTT.

The chain couples TRBV27 to TRBJ1-2; 12 positions agree with TRBD1. Germline values: CDR1 MNHEY, CDR2 SMNVEV (reference sequence). After removal of 6 bases from V and 5 bases from J, the junction contained 7 bases not matched to a gene. The CDR3 spans 15 residues. The CDR3 DNA reads TGTGCCAGCAGGTCGGGACAGGGGGCGGGTTATGGCTACACCTTC. Residues: CASRSGQGAGYGYTF.

The chain joins TRBV6-5 to TRBJ2-7; a possible D gene is TRBD2 (6 bases). This CDR3 is built from 15 residues. Trimming shortened V by 6 bases and J by 1 base, and 16 bases separated the two germline ends. Germline CDR1 reads MNHEY; CDR2 reads SVGAGI. The CDR3: CASSRPSVGSYEQYF. CDR3 DNA: TGTGCCAGCAGCCGTCCTAGCGTCGGTTCCTACGAGCAGTACTTC.

The J gene is TRBJ2-1, the V gene TRBV6-5; D remains unclear. Germline V gene data show CDR1 as MNHEY and CDR2 as SVGAGI. Trimming stripped 4 bases from V and 4 bases from J, with 14 bases between. This CDR3 is 15 amino acids long. CDR3 residues: CASSLNAGLYNEQFF. CDR3 in DNA: TGTGCCAGCAGTTTAAACGCTGGGCTGTACAATGAGCAGTTCTTC.

The chain couples TRBV30 to TRBJ2-5; weak D call: TRBD1 (6 bases). V was clipped by 3 bases and J by 2 bases, with 10 bases between them. The CDR3 covers 13 residues. The germline V gene encodes CDR1 GTSNPN and CDR2 SVGIG (reference sequence). The CDR3: CAWRGALQETQYF. CDR3 DNA sequence: TGTGCCTGGAGGGGGGCGCTGCAAGAGACCCAGTACTTC.

This chain uses TRBV11-2 with TRBJ2-3; D not certain. V lost 10 bases to trimming and J lost 1 base, with 12 bases between them. Germline-derived CDR1 and CDR2 are SGHAT and FQNNGV. This CDR3 contains 13 residues. CDR3 amino acids: CANARSGTDTQYF. CDR3 sequence (DNA): TGTGCCAACGCTAGGTCGGGCACAGATACGCAGTATTTT.

DNA of the CDR3: TGCGCCAGCAGCCAAGCCGGGACACAAAACCTTTATGGCTACACCTTC. Protein sequence: CASSQAGTQNLYGYTF. This chain joins TRBV4-1 and TRBJ1-2; tentatively, D is TRBD1 (6 bases). The CDR3 has 16 amino acids. Germline CDR1 reads MGHRA; CDR2 reads YSYEKL. The V and J ends lost 1 base and 5 bases respectively, with 17 bases between them.

The rearrangement joins TRBV11-2 to TRBJ2-7; TRBD1 agrees at 8 bases. The CDR3 is made up of 16 amino acids. The V and J ends lost 2 bases and 1 base, in that order; junction bases with no gene match: 7. Germline CDR1 reads SGHAT; CDR2 reads FQNNGV. This CDR3 is CASSLRQGPFSYEQYF. The DNA for the CDR3 is TGTGCCAGCAGCTTACGACAGGGGCCCTTTTCCTACGAGCAGTACTTC.

This chain joins TRBV18 and TRBJ2-7; TRBD1 aligns across 11 bases. Germline V gene data show CDR1 as KGHSH and CDR2 as LQKENI. The V and J ends lost 3 bases and 7 bases, in that order; junction bases with no gene match: 5. The CDR3 runs 14 residues. This CDR3 reads CASSPRDRGGEQYF. The DNA for the CDR3 is TGTGCCAGCTCACCGAGGGACAGGGGGGGGGAGCAGTACTTC.

This clone was counted once. The J gene is TRBJ2-1, the V gene TRBV5-6, with TRBD1 matching 8 bases. Trimming took 6 bases from V and 8 from J; bases not matched to a gene: 7. The V gene's germline CDR1 is SGHDT and CDR2 YYEEEE. This CDR3 is built from 13 residues. The CDR3 region has the DNA TGTGCCAGCACCCGGACAGGGTGGTATGAGCAGTTCTTC. Protein: CASTRTGWYEQFF.

This rearrangement joins TRBV10-3 to TRBJ2-1; 12 nucleotides align to TRBD2. Unmatched junction bases numbered 5, after V lost 3 bases and J lost 8 bases. Per the germline V gene, CDR1 is ENHRY and CDR2 is SYGVKD. This CDR3 has 15 amino acids. CDR3 in amino acids: CAISDLAGGPDEQFF. CDR3 DNA: TGTGCCATCAGTGACCTAGCGGGAGGGCCCGATGAGCAGTTCTTC.

The chain links TRBV4-1 to TRBJ2-1, with 7 positions matching TRBD2. CDR3 length: 14 residues. CDR1 and CDR2 from the germline V gene are MGHRA and YSYEKL. V dropped 3 bases and J dropped 7; count of bases not matched to a gene: 6. CDR3 bases: TGCGCCAGCAGCCAGGGGGGGGAGAGGAATGAGCAGTTCTTC. Protein: CASSQGGERNEQFF.

The chain employs TRBV4-3 and TRBJ2-7, with 12 bases that match TRBD2. Germline-derived CDR1 and CDR2 are LGHNA and YSLEER. The J segment lost 2 bases and the V segment lost 1 base, leaving 0 bases of the junction unmatched. The CDR3 sequence is 15 residues long. CDR3 in amino acids: CASSQGTSGTYEQYF. The CDR3 nucleotides read TGCGCCAGCAGCCAAGGGACTAGCGGGACCTACGAGCAGTACTTC.

The CDR3 is CASSKDGAGGRKTQYF. The CDR3 bases are TGTGCCAGCAGCAAAGATGGAGCGGGAGGCAGGAAGACCCAGTACTTC. The rearrangement joins TRBV21-1 to TRBJ2-5; the table's D call TRBD2 went unverified against the DNA. TRBV21-1 is a pseudogene. The CDR3 length is 16 residues.